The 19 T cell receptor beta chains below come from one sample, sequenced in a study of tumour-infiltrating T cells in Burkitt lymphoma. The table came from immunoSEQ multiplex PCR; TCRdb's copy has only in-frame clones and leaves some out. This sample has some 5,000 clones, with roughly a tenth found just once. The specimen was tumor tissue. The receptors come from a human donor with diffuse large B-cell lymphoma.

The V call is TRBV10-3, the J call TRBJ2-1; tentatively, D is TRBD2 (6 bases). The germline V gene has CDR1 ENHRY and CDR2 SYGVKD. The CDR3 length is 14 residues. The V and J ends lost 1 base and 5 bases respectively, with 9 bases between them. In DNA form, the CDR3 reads TGTGCCATCAGTGAGTTTCCGGGGGACAATGAGCAGTTCTTC. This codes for CAISEFPGDNEQFF.

The CDR3 nucleotides are TGTGCCAGCACCGCACGCGGGGAGCTGTTTTTT. It is translated as CASTARGELFF. The chain is built from TRBV7-9 and TRBJ2-2; D remains ambiguous. V gave up 7 bases and J gave up 7 bases, with 7 bases separating them. The CDR3 covers 11 residues. The V gene's germline CDR1 is SEHNR and CDR2 FQNEAQ (reference sequence). Using reference TRBV7-9 and TRBJ2-2 for the parts outside the CDR3, the full variable domain is DTGVSQNPRHKITKRGQNVTFRCDPISEHNRLYWYRQTLGQGPEFLTYFQNEAQLEKSRLLSDRFSAERPKGSFSTLEIQRTEQGDSAMYLCASTARGELFFGEGSRLTVL.

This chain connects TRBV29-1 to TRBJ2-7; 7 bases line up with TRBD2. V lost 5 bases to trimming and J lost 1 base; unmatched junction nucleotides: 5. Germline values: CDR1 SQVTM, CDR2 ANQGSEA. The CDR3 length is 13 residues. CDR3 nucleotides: TGCAGCGTTTATCGGGGGGAGTCCTACGAGCAGTACTTC. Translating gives CSVYRGESYEQYF.

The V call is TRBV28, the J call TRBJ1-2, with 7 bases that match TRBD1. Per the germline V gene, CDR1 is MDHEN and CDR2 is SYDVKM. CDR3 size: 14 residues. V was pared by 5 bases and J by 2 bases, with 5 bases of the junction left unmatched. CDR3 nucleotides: TGTGCCAGCAGTACCCAGGGGGAGAACTATGGCTACACCTTC. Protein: CASSTQGENYGYTF.

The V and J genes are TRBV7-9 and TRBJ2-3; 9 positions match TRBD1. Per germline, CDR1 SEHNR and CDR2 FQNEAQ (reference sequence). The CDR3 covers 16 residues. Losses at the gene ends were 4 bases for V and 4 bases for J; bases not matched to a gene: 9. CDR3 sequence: CASSSPTGGGADTQYF. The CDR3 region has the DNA TGTGCCAGCAGCTCCCCAACAGGGGGCGGCGCAGATACGCAGTATTTT. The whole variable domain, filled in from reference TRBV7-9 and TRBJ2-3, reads DTGVSQNPRHKITKRGQNVTFRCDPISEHNRLYWYRQTLGQGPEFLTYFQNEAQLEKSRLLSDRFSAERPKGSFSTLEIQRTEQGDSAMYLCASSSPTGGGADTQYFGPGTRLTVL.

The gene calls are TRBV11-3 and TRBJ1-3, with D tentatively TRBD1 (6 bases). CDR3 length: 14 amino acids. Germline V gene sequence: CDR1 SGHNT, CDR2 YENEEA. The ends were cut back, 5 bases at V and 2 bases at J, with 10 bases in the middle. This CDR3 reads CASSQGTPGNTIYF. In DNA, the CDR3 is TGTGCCAGCAGCCAGGGGACTCCTGGAAACACCATATATTTT.

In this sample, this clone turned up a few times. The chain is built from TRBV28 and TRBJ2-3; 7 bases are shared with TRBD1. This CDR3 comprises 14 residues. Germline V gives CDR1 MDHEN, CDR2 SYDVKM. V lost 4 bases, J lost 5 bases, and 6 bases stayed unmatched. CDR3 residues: CASSYGTAQDTQYF. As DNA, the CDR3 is TGTGCCAGCAGTTACGGGACAGCCCAAGATACGCAGTATTTT.

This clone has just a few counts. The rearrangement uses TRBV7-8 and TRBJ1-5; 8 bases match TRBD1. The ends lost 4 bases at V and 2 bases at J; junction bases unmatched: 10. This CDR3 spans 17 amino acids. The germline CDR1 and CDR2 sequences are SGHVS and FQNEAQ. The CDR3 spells CASSSRTGIFGNQPQHF. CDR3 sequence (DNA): TGTGCCAGCAGCTCCCGGACAGGGATTTTCGGCAATCAGCCCCAGCATTTT.

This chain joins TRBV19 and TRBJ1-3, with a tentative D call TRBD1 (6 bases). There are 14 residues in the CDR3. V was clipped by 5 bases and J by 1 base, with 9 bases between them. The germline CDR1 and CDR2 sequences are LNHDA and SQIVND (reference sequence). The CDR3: CASSLQGSGNTIYF. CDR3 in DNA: TGTGCCAGTAGTCTACAGGGATCTGGAAACACCATATATTTT.

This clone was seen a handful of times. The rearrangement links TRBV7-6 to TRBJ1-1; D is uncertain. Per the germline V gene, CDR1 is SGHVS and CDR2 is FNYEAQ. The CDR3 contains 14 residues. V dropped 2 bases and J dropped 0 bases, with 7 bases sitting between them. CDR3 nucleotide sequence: TGTGCCAGCAGCTTAACCCTTATGAACACTGAAGCTTTCTTT. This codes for CASSLTLMNTEAFF.

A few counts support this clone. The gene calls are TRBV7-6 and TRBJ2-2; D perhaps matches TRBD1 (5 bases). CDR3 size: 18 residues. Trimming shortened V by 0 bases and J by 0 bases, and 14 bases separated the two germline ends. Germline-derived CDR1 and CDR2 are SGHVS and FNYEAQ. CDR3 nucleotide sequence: TGTGCCAGCAGCTTAGCGTACTCGGGCAGGGCGAACACCGGGGAGCTGTTTTTT. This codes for CASSLAYSGRANTGELFF.

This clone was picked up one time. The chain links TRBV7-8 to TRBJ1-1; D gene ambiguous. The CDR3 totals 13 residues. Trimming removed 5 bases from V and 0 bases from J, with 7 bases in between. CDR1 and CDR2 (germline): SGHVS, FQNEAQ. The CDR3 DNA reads TGTGCCAGCAGCGCGACATTGAACACTGAAGCTTTCTTT. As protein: CASSATLNTEAFF.

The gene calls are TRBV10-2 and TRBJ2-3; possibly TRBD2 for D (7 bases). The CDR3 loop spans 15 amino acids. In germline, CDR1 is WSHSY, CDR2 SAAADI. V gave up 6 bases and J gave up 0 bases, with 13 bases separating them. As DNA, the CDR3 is TGCGCCAGCAGGGGAGGGGGGGGAAGCACAGATACGCAGTATTTT. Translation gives CASRGGGGSTDTQYF.

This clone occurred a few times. The CDR3 sequence: CASRVPLSGASTGELFF. The DNA of the CDR3 is TGCGCCAGCAGAGTTCCTCTTAGCGGGGCGTCCACCGGGGAGCTGTTTTTT. The chain uses TRBV10-2 and TRBJ2-2; 8 nucleotides line up with TRBD2. This CDR3 is built from 17 residues. CDR1 is WSHSY, CDR2 SAAADI, per germline. V shed 6 bases, J shed 4 bases, and the junction held 13 bases outside the gene matches.

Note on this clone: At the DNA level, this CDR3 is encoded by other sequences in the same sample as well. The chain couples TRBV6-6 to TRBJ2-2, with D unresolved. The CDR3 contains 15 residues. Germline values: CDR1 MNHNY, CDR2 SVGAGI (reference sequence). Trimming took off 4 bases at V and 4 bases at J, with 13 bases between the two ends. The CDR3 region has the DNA TGTGCCAGCAGTTGGGTCTCATCAGCCACCGGGGAGCTGTTTTTT. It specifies CASSWVSSATGELFF.

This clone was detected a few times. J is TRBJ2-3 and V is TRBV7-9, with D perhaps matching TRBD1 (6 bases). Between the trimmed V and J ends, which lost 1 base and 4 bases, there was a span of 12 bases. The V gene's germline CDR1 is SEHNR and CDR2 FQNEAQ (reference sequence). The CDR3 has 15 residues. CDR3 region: CASSLGQDRADTQYF. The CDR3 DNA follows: TGTGCCAGCAGCTTAGGACAGGACCGGGCAGATACGCAGTATTTT.

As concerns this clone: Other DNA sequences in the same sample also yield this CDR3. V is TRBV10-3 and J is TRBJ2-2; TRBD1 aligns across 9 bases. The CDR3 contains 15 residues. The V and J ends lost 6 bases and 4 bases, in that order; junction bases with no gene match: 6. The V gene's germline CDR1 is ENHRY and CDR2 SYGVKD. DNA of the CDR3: TGTGCCATCAGCCCGGGACAGGGCACCACCGGGGAGCTGTTTTTT. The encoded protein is CAISPGQGTTGELFF.

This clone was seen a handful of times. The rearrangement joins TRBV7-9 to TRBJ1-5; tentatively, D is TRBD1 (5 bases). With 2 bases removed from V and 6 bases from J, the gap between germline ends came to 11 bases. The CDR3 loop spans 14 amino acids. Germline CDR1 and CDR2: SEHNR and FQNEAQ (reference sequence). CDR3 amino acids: CASSLNTGVQPQHF. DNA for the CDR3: TGTGCCAGCAGCTTAAATACGGGGGTTCAGCCCCAGCATTTT.

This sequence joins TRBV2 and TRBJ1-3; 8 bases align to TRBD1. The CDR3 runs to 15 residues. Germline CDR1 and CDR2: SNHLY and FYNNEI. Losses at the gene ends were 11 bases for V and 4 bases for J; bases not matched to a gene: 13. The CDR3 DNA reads TGTGCCGGAACCGGGACAGGCCTAGGAGGAAACACCATATATTTT. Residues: CAGTGTGLGGNTIYF. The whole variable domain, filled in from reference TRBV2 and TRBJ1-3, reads EPEVTQTPSHQVTQMGQEVILRCVPISNHLYFYWYRQILGQKVEFLVSFYNNEISEKSEIFDDQFSVERPDGSNFTLKIRSTKLEDSAMYFCAGTGTGLGGNTIYFGEGSWLTVV.